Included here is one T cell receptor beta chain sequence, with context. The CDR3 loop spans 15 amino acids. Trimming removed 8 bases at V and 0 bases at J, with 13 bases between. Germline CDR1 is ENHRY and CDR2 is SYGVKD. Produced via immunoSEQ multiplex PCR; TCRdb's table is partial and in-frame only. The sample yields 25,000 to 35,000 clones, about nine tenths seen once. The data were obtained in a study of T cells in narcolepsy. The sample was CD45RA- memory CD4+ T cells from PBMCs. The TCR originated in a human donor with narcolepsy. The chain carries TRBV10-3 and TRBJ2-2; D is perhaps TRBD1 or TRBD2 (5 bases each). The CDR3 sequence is CAIGGQFANTGELFF. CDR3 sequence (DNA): TGTGCCATCGGGGGTCAGTTCGCGAACACCGGGGAGCTGTTTTTT.